Below are 15 T cell receptor beta chains sequenced from a single sample in a study of cytomegalovirus exposure and HLA in healthy donors. Measured with immunoSEQ multiplex PCR; TCRdb has only the in-frame clones, and not every one. The profile shows some 320,000 clones, around 90% of them singletons. The specimen sequenced was PBMCs. These receptors originate from a woman aged 25 to 39 in good health and CMV-seropositive.

The rearrangement uses TRBV30 and TRBJ1-6; D unclear. CDR3 size: 16 residues. Trimming took 0 bases from V and 0 from J, leaving 9 bases between them. Germline CDR1 reads GTSNPN; CDR2 reads SVGIG (reference sequence). The CDR3 nucleotides read TGTGCCTGGAGTGTAGATGCCGGCTCCTATAATTCACCCCTCCACTTT. Protein: CAWSVDAGSYNSPLHF. The variable domain in full, completed from reference TRBV30 and TRBJ1-6, reads SQTIHQWPATLVQPVGSPLSLECTVEGTSNPNLYWYRQAAGRGLQLLFYSVGIGQISSEVPQNLSASRPQDRQFILSSKKLLLSDSGFYLCAWSVDAGSYNSPLHFGNGTRLTVT.

V and J are TRBV4-2 and TRBJ2-7; 8 bases fit TRBD2. This CDR3 has 17 amino acids. Germline V CDR1 and CDR2: LGHNA, YNFKEQ. V lost 0 bases to trimming and J lost 12 bases; unmatched junction nucleotides: 19. The CDR3 spells CASSQEATSGSSALRYF. The DNA of the CDR3 is TGTGCCAGCAGCCAAGAAGCTACTAGCGGTAGTTCAGCGTTACGGTACTTC.

The chain has TRBV7-8 and TRBJ2-1; 11 bases agree with TRBD2. With 5 bases clipped from V and 2 bases from J, the junction kept 2 bases outside the gene matches. This CDR3 comprises 15 residues. Germline assignment: CDR1 SGHVS and CDR2 FQNEAQ. CDR3 DNA: TGTGCCAGCAGCCAACTAGCGGGGGCCTACAATGAGCAGTTCTTC. Protein product: CASSQLAGAYNEQFF.

The chain has TRBV5-1 and TRBJ1-2; possible D gene TRBD1, 5 bases. Germline V lookup: CDR1 SGHRS, CDR2 YFSETQ. This CDR3 is built from 18 residues. Between the trimmed V and J ends, which lost 0 bases and 4 bases, there was a span of 22 bases. CDR3 region: CASSLAEGYPGTSYGYTF. CDR3 nucleotide sequence: TGCGCCAGCAGCTTGGCCGAGGGTTATCCCGGGACGAGCTATGGCTACACCTTC.

The gene calls are TRBV23-1 and TRBJ2-7; possibly TRBD2 for D (6 bases). TRBV23-1 is noted as an ORF with a role that remains uncertain. Trimming removed 3 bases at V and 1 base at J, with 10 bases between. The CDR3 spans 14 residues. Here the CDR3 DNA reads TGCGCCAGCAGTCAGGGGACTGTGTCCTACGAGCAGTACTTC. This translates into CASSQGTVSYEQYF.

This clone has just one count. The rearrangement uses TRBV7-2 and TRBJ1-2; weak D call: TRBD1 (6 bases). Trimming removed 1 base at V and 4 bases at J, with 19 bases between. The CDR3 totals 17 residues. The germline V gene has CDR1 SGHTA and CDR2 FQGNSA. CDR3 residues: CASSLGVGQRESYGYTF. The DNA for the CDR3 is TGTGCCAGCAGCTTAGGCGTCGGACAGAGGGAGTCCTATGGCTACACCTTC. Complete variable domain (other parts from reference TRBV7-2 and TRBJ1-2): GAGVSQSPSNKVTEKGKDVELRCDPISGHTALYWYRQSLGQGLEFLIYFQGNSAPDKSGLPSDRFSAERTGGSVSTLTIQRTQQEDSAVYLCASSLGVGQRESYGYTFGSGTRLTVV.

The CDR3 nucleotides read TGCGCCAGCAGCCGGAACGGGCACGAGCAGTACTTC. This gives the protein CASSRNGHEQYF. The chain links TRBV4-3 to TRBJ2-7; no firm D call. V was pared by 4 bases and J by 5 bases, with 9 bases between. The CDR3 is 12 amino acids. Germline CDR1 reads LGHNA; CDR2 reads YSLEER.

This chain uses TRBV25-1 with TRBJ1-6; D gene unclear. Germline V gene data show CDR1 as MGHDK and CDR2 as SYGVNS. Deletions cut 1 base from V and 9 bases from J, with 10 bases between. This CDR3 is 14 amino acids long. Here the CDR3 reads CASSELKGSSPLHF. The CDR3 nucleotides are TGTGCCAGCAGTGAATTAAAGGGCAGTTCACCCCTCCACTTT.

The chain joins TRBV28 to TRBJ2-6; D is ambiguous. This CDR3 spans 16 amino acids. In germline, CDR1 is MDHEN, CDR2 SYDVKM. Trimming stripped 6 bases from V and 0 bases from J, with 12 bases between. This chain's CDR3 is CASSHDTGSGANVLTF. CDR3 in DNA: TGTGCCAGCAGCCATGACACGGGCTCTGGGGCCAACGTCCTGACTTTC.

The chain carries TRBV15 and TRBJ2-1; D perhaps matches TRBD2 (6 bases). The ends were cut back, 2 bases at V and 8 bases at J, with 22 bases in the middle. Germline CDR1 is LNHNV and CDR2 is YYDKDF (reference sequence). The CDR3 length is 17 residues. CDR3 in DNA: TGTGCCACCAGCAGACCGCCAGGAGGGTTTATCTTCGATGAGCAGTTCTTC. Translation: CATSRPPGGFIFDEQFF.

V gene TRBV19 combines with J gene TRBJ1-1; D is uncertain. Trimming stripped 6 bases from V and 4 bases from J, with 15 bases between. This CDR3 spans 14 amino acids. Germline values: CDR1 LNHDA, CDR2 SQIVND (reference sequence). The CDR3 DNA follows: TGTGCCAGTAGCCCCGGGTCCCCGGGCACTGAAGCTTTCTTT. It yields the protein CASSPGSPGTEAFF.

J is TRBJ1-2 and V is TRBV4-1; D is undetermined. The CDR3 covers 13 residues. CDR1 is MGHRA and CDR2 is YSYEKL in the germline V gene. Trimming took off 1 base at V and 3 bases at J, with 6 bases between the two ends. The CDR3 coding sequence is TGCGCCAGCAGCCAAGGCGGATACTATGGCTACACCTTC. Amino acids: CASSQGGYYGYTF.

The chain carries TRBV30 and TRBJ1-3; TRBD1 agrees at 7 bases. The CDR3 is made up of 17 amino acids. J was trimmed by 0 bases and V by 0 bases; bases with no gene match: 8. Germline loops: CDR1 GTSNPN, CDR2 SVGIG (reference sequence). The CDR3 DNA reads TGTGCCTGGAGTGTACTCGAGGGGGCTATCTCTGGAAACACCATATATTTT. It is translated as CAWSVLEGAISGNTIYF. Using reference TRBV30 and TRBJ1-3 for the parts outside the CDR3, the full variable domain is SQTIHQWPATLVQPVGSPLSLECTVEGTSNPNLYWYRQAAGRGLQLLFYSVGIGQISSEVPQNLSASRPQDRQFILSSKKLLLSDSGFYLCAWSVLEGAISGNTIYFGEGSWLTVV.

The chain employs TRBV6-4 and TRBJ2-2; D ambiguous. V was cut by 6 bases and J by 1 base, with 6 bases left in between. Germline V gene lookup returns CDR1 MRHNA and CDR2 SNTAGT. The CDR3 runs 13 residues. CDR3 sequence (DNA): TGTGCCAGCAGAAGACAGAACACCGGGGAGCTGTTTTTT. It specifies CASRRQNTGELFF.

This sequence joins TRBV11-1 and TRBJ2-3, with D maybe TRBD1 (5 bases). Trimming left V 0 bases short and J 3 bases short, with 13 bases between. CDR1 and CDR2 (germline): SGHAT, FQDESV (reference sequence). The CDR3 totals 16 residues. The CDR3 DNA follows: TGTGCCAGCAGCTTAGCAGAGCAGGGAACAACAGATACGCAGTATTTT. Protein sequence: CASSLAEQGTTDTQYF.